This T cell receptor (beta chain) was sequenced in a study of CD8 T cells in ankylosing spondylitis. As concerns this clonotype: The antigen remains unidentified.

TCRdb analysed the 5' RACE reads with MiXCR anew, one entry per CDR3 protein. Among 300,000 to 350,000 distinct CDR3 sequences listed, around 21% were seen once. General study findings and limits: Reportedly, disease-linked clones are significantly enriched in ankylosing spondylitis patients' matched synovial fluid.

The germline CDR1 and CDR2 sequences are SGHTA and FQGTGA. The CDR3 has 16 amino acids. J gave up 8 bases and V 2 bases, and 8 bases lay outside the gene matches. Input material: blood, either unsorted or a sorted T cell fraction (not recorded which). The chain is built from TRBV7-3 and TRBJ2-2; 10 positions agree with TRBD2. This receptor was taken from a female donor with ankylosing spondylitis or in good health (not recorded which). CDR3 coding DNA: TGTGCCAGCAGCTTAGAGGCTAGCGGGAGCCCTGGGGAGCTGTTTTTT. It codes for CASSLEASGSPGELFF.